The next 20 T cell receptor beta chains were all read from a single sample in a study of blood T cell repertoires in COVID-19. The method was immunoSEQ multiplex PCR; TCRdb's version includes in-frame clones alone and lacks a portion of them. The sample has a few hundred thousand clones; around 90% are singletons. Source material: peripheral blood. Every receptor here comes from a man aged 50 to 59 with active or convalescent COVID-19.

The rearrangement links TRBV28 to TRBJ2-4; the D gene is possibly TRBD1 (7 bases). Trimming shortened V by 1 base and J by 7 bases, and 11 bases separated the two germline ends. The CDR3 sequence is 14 residues long. Germline V gene sequence: CDR1 MDHEN, CDR2 SYDVKM. CDR3 coding DNA: TGTGCCAGCAGTTTATATTCAGGGGGGAACATTCAGTACTTC. Amino acid sequence: CASSLYSGGNIQYF.

This chain uses TRBV6-1 with TRBJ1-2; D is undetermined. The CDR3 is 13 residues long. V dropped 1 base and J dropped 4 bases, with 7 bases sitting between them. From germline, CDR1 is MNHNS and CDR2 SASEGT. The CDR3 DNA is TGTGCCAGCAGTGAAGGGCCAGGCTATGGCTACACCTTC. Translating it yields CASSEGPGYGYTF.

The V gene is TRBV28, the J gene TRBJ1-2, with D possibly being TRBD1 (5 bases). This CDR3 comprises 13 residues. Germline V gives CDR1 MDHEN, CDR2 SYDVKM. Trimming took 6 bases from V and 7 from J, leaving 15 bases between them. The DNA for the CDR3 is TGTGCCAGCAGGATCAGGGTACAAGGTGGCTACACCTTC. Its translation: CASRIRVQGGYTF.

The V call is TRBV4-3, the J call TRBJ2-2; 7 positions agree with TRBD2. Trimming at V came to 0 bases and at J to 2 bases, leaving 6 bases not matched to a gene. CDR1 is LGHNA, CDR2 YSLEER, per germline. The length of the CDR3 is 17 residues. CDR3 coding DNA: TGCGCCAGCAGCCAAGATTGGCGGGGGACCAACACCGGGGAGCTGTTTTTT. It specifies CASSQDWRGTNTGELFF.

The chain links TRBV4-3 to TRBJ1-2, with D maybe TRBD1 (5 bases). V lost 4 bases and J 6 bases, leaving 12 bases between the germline ends. The CDR3 loop spans 13 amino acids. CDR1 is LGHNA, CDR2 YSLEER, per germline. The CDR3 spells CASSLRDLDGYTF. The CDR3 region has the DNA TGCGCCAGCAGCCTCAGGGATTTGGATGGCTACACCTTC.

The gene calls are TRBV18 and TRBJ1-1, with 9 bases matching TRBD1. V shed 3 bases, J shed 5 bases, and the junction held 10 bases outside the gene matches. Germline V gene lookup returns CDR1 KGHSH and CDR2 LQKENI. The CDR3 is 16 amino acids. DNA of the CDR3: TGTGCCAGCTCACCGGGACAGGGTAATAGGAGGACTGAAGCTTTCTTT. It is translated as CASSPGQGNRRTEAFF.

This clone was found once. The chain uses TRBV7-3 and TRBJ2-1; 7 bases align to TRBD2. The CDR3 is made up of 15 amino acids. Germline V lookup: CDR1 SGHTA, CDR2 FQGTGA. J lost 2 bases, V lost 5 bases, and 6 bases had no gene match. CDR3 nucleotides: TGTGCCAGCAGCCGCAACGCGGGGGCCTACAATGAGCAGTTCTTC. Amino acid sequence: CASSRNAGAYNEQFF.

The rearrangement uses TRBV11-2 and TRBJ1-4; TRBD1 might be the D (6 bases). This CDR3 is 17 amino acids long. Trimming pared 5 bases from V and 2 bases from J, leaving 18 bases between. Germline assignment: CDR1 SGHAT and CDR2 FQNNGV. The CDR3: CASSDYSARGTNEKLFF. CDR3 DNA: TGTGCCAGCAGCGATTACAGCGCTAGGGGGACTAATGAAAAACTGTTTTTT.

The chain uses TRBV30 and TRBJ2-7; TRBD2 aligns across 9 bases. This CDR3 is 17 amino acids long. The V and J ends lost 0 bases and 1 base, in that order; junction bases with no gene match: 10. CDR1 and CDR2 from the germline V gene are GTSNPN and SVGIG (reference sequence). CDR3 region: CAWSVEDVAGVSYEQYF. CDR3 bases: TGTGCCTGGAGTGTAGAAGACGTAGCGGGAGTATCCTACGAGCAGTACTTC.

This clone was found once. The chain has TRBV27 and TRBJ1-1; TRBD1 aligns across 8 bases. CDR1 is MNHEY and CDR2 is SMNVEV in the germline V gene (reference sequence). This CDR3 is 16 amino acids long. Trimming cost V 6 bases and J 2 bases; bases outside gene matches: 11. As DNA, the CDR3 is TGTGCCAGCAGCCCTCACAGGGGGAGGGGAAACACTGAAGCTTTCTTT. Its translation is CASSPHRGRGNTEAFF.

The rearrangement links TRBV7-2 to TRBJ2-1; the D is unclear. The CDR3 totals 14 residues. CDR1 SGHTA and CDR2 FQGNSA come from the germline V gene. V dropped 5 bases and J dropped 3 bases, with 11 bases sitting between them. In DNA, the CDR3 is TGTGCCAGCAGCGTACAGCTTTTCTACAATGAGCAGTTCTTC. Protein sequence: CASSVQLFYNEQFF.

V gene TRBV2 combines with J gene TRBJ1-5; no firm D call. The CDR3 is 14 amino acids. With 2 bases removed from V and 5 bases from J, the gap between germline ends came to 10 bases. Germline V gene data show CDR1 as SNHLY and CDR2 as FYNNEI. As DNA, the CDR3 is TGTGCCAGCAGTGAATATCGCGGGGATCAGCCCCAGCATTTT. Translation: CASSEYRGDQPQHF.

CDR3 loop: CASSYPGQGIDSPLHF. CDR3 nucleotide sequence: TGTGCCAGCAGTTACCCCGGGCAGGGGATAGATTCACCCCTCCACTTT. The J gene is TRBJ1-6, the V gene TRBV6-2 or TRBV6-3; D is perhaps TRBD1 (6 bases). Trimming took off 2 bases at V and 8 bases at J, with 16 bases between the two ends. This CDR3 is built from 16 residues. Germline V gene lookup returns CDR1 MNHEY and CDR2 SVGEGT.

The chain couples TRBV18 to TRBJ1-4, with 11 bases that match TRBD1. The V gene's germline CDR1 is KGHSH and CDR2 LQKENI. There are 16 residues in the CDR3. J was trimmed by 7 bases and V by 6 bases; bases with no gene match: 10. This CDR3 reads CASSPGTGGLSEKLFF. The CDR3, as DNA: TGTGCCAGCTCTCCCGGGACAGGGGGATTGTCTGAAAAACTGTTTTTT.

The rearrangement uses TRBV29-1 and TRBJ2-1, with D perhaps matching TRBD1 (5 bases). V lost 6 bases and J 6 bases, leaving 18 bases between the germline ends. Germline V CDR1 and CDR2: SQVTM, ANQGSEA. This CDR3 has 14 amino acids. CDR3 sequence reads: CSVDSPYGTNEQFF. DNA for the CDR3: TGCAGCGTCGACAGTCCCTATGGCACCAATGAGCAGTTCTTC.

The rearrangement links TRBV2 to TRBJ1-1; no reliable D call. Trimming pared 5 bases from V and 11 bases from J, leaving 12 bases between. The CDR3 totals 11 residues. The germline V gene encodes CDR1 SNHLY and CDR2 FYNNEI. This CDR3 is CASSLIEAAFF. DNA for the CDR3: TGTGCCAGCAGTCTAATAGAGGCGGCTTTCTTT.

This rearrangement joins TRBV6-2 or TRBV6-3 to TRBJ1-3, with 7 nucleotides matching TRBD1. V shed 4 bases, J shed 0 bases, and the junction held 3 bases outside the gene matches. CDR3 length equals 15 residues. Germline V gene sequence: CDR1 MNHEY, CDR2 SVGEGT. The CDR3, as DNA: TGTGCCAGCAGTTGGACAGGCTTCTCTGGAAACACCATATATTTT. This codes for CASSWTGFSGNTIYF.

CDR3 protein: CASSGGGSSYNEQFF. The DNA of the CDR3 is TGTGCCAGCAGTGGGGGCGGCAGCTCCTACAATGAGCAGTTCTTC. This sequence joins TRBV2 and TRBJ2-1; D may be TRBD1 (5 bases). This CDR3 is 15 amino acids long. Trimming removed 4 bases at V and 0 bases at J, with 10 bases between. CDR1 and CDR2 (germline): SNHLY, FYNNEI.

The chain links TRBV7-2 to TRBJ1-6; D perhaps matches TRBD1 (5 bases). This CDR3 contains 14 residues. Germline CDR1 is SGHTA and CDR2 is FQGNSA. Deletions cut 2 bases from V and 7 bases from J, with 9 bases between. For the CDR3, the DNA is TGTGCCAGCAGCTTATATGGGGCCAATTCACCCCTCCACTTT. The encoded protein is CASSLYGANSPLHF.

The chain links TRBV5-8 to TRBJ1-5; no clear D gene. Germline V gene sequence: CDR1 SGHTS, CDR2 YDEGEE. The CDR3 is 17 residues long. V lost 4 bases and J 4 bases, leaving 21 bases between the germline ends. CDR3 amino acids: CASSQLIWASQNQPQHF. In DNA, the CDR3 is TGTGCCAGCAGCCAACTTATTTGGGCCAGCCAAAATCAGCCCCAGCATTTT.